This T cell receptor (beta chain) originates from a study of T cell responses to AZD1222 COVID-19 vaccine. General study points: Spike was spanned by vaccine-associated CD4 TCRs, with dominance at 160-218 and 743-854. Donors were mostly white British, more females; clonal diversity possibly underestimated. Just six AZD1222 recipients were seropositive at baseline. As reported, nearly half of all spike-specific TCRs target variant regions that are unmutated.

Germline CDR1 and CDR2: LGHNA and YNFKEQ. The CDR3 runs to 14 residues. Deletions cut 2 bases from V and 4 bases from J, with 8 bases between. About this clone itself: What it binds is not known.

Only in-frame clones appear in the TCRdb table, and some are missing; sequencing was by immunoSEQ multiplex PCR. The sample holds just over 65,000 clones, about 90% seen once. The TCR sequence derives from an adult in good health. This chain uses TRBV4-2 with TRBJ1-4, with D unresolved. This specimen was peripheral blood, taken on day 0 of AZD1222 vaccination. CDR3 bases: TGTGCCAGCAGCCAAAGTCAGGTTAATGAAAAACTGTTTTTT. This codes for CASSQSQVNEKLFF.